The present TCR beta chain was sequenced within a study of tissue T cells after allogeneic stem cell transplantation. Survey-depth TCRbeta CDR3 sequencing reported V/J genes and productive frequencies. Libraries were prepared by immunoSEQ multiplex PCR; TCRdb keeps only in-frame clonotypes and omits some of them. Among over 15,000 clones listed, roughly two thirds were seen once. Study-level results: Few T cell clones were shared across patients, but motif clusters showed tissue-specific shared signatures. Anatomically similar tissues had similar TCR repertoires within each patient. This small cohort was clinically heterogeneous, and sampling depth was a limitation.

The CDR3 sequence is 16 residues long. V was trimmed by 2 bases and J by 1 base, leaving 14 bases between them. Germline V lookup: CDR1 FNHDT, CDR2 SITEND (reference sequence). In regard to this clone: Antigen specificity is unknown. The germline and genes are mouse ones. The sequence runs out 1 residue before the end of the CDR3; the remainder is reconstructed from the germline J gene.

The sample comprised spleen. The V gene is TRBV19, the J gene TRBJ2-4; tentatively, D is TRBD2 (7 bases). This sequence originates from a female BALB/c mouse in good health. The strain's MHC haplotype is H2-d. CDR3 bases read: TGTGCCAGCAGTATTGGGCCTGGGGGCGGTCAAAACACCTTGTAC. Translation: CASSIGPGGGQNTLY. The entire CDR3 reads CASSIGPGGGQNTLYF.